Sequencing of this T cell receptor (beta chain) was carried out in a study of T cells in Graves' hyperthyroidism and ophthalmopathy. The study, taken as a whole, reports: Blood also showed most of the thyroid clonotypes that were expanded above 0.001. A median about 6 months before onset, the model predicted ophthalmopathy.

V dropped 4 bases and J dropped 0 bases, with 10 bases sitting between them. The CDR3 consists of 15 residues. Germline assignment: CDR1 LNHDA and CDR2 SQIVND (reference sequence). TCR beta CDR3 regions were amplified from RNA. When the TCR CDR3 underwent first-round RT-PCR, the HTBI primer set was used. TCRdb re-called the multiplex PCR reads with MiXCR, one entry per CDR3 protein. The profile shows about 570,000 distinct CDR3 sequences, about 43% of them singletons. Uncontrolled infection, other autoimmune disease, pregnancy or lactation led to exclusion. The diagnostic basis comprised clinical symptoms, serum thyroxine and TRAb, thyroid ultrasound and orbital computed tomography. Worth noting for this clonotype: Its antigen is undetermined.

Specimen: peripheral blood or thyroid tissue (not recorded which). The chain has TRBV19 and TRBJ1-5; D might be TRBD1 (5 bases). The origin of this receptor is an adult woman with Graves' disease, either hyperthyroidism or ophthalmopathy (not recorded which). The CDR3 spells CASSTGTHSNQPQHF. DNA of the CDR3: TGTGCCAGTAGTACCGGGACCCATAGCAATCAGCCCCAGCATTTT.